A single sample gave rise to the 8 T cell receptor beta chains below, sequenced in a study of cytomegalovirus exposure and HLA in healthy donors. PCR primers comprised 60 Vbeta and 13 Jbeta primers. Repertoires were generated with immunoSEQ multiplex PCR, while TCRdb's copy carries only in-frame clones and drops some. The sample has roughly 150,000 clones, roughly 83% seen once. Material for sequencing was PBMCs. These receptors were collected from a woman in her late teens or twenties in good health and CMV-seronegative.

The V call is TRBV5-8, the J call TRBJ1-5; D not resolved. Looked up from germline, CDR1 is SGHTS and CDR2 is YDEGEE. V shed 0 bases and J shed 4 bases, with 5 bases lying between them. The CDR3 is 13 amino acids. CDR3 bases: TGTGCCAGCAGCTTGGAACGGAATCAGCCCCAGCATTTT. As protein: CASSLERNQPQHF.

This clone was detected a few times. The CDR3 DNA is TGTGCCAGCAGCTTAGGCGGGGGGGCCTTCAATGAGCAGTTCTTC. The encoded protein is CASSLGGGAFNEQFF. The V gene is TRBV11-2, the J gene TRBJ2-1; 9 nucleotides align to TRBD2. Germline CDR1 reads SGHAT; CDR2 reads FQNNGV. The CDR3 extends over 15 amino acids. The V and J ends lost 1 base and 6 bases, in that order; junction bases with no gene match: 4.

The V gene is TRBV29-1, the J gene TRBJ1-3, with a possible D match to TRBD1 (5 bases). Trimming pared 6 bases from V and 4 bases from J, leaving 7 bases between. The CDR3 totals 11 residues. The germline V gene encodes CDR1 SQVTM and CDR2 ANQGSEA. CDR3 sequence: CSVRQGNTIYF. The CDR3 bases are TGCAGCGTAAGACAGGGAAACACCATATATTTT.

CDR3 residues: CASSSVGETGADQPQHF. The CDR3 DNA sequence: TGTGCCAGCAGCTCAGTAGGGGAGACAGGTGCAGATCAGCCCCAGCATTTT. The V call is TRBV7-9, the J call TRBJ1-5, with a weak D call TRBD1 (6 bases). Trimming stripped 4 bases from V and 5 bases from J, with 21 bases between. Germline V lookup: CDR1 SEHNR, CDR2 FQNEAQ (reference sequence). This CDR3 is 17 amino acids long.

This clone has more than one count but fewer than ten. This chain links TRBV7-2 with TRBJ1-1; D is unclear. Per the germline V gene, CDR1 is SGHTA and CDR2 is FQGNSA. The CDR3 consists of 15 residues. The germline V and J ends were trimmed by 1 base and 6 bases, with 15 bases remaining between them. The CDR3, as DNA: TGTGCCAGCAGCTTAGAATCGGGGTTTCTACCTGAAGCTTTCTTT. Protein product: CASSLESGFLPEAFF.

This chain joins TRBV2 and TRBJ1-2; TRBD1 aligns across 7 bases. Germline V CDR1 and CDR2: SNHLY, FYNNEI. There are 15 residues in the CDR3. V lost 6 bases to trimming and J lost 0 bases; unmatched junction nucleotides: 7. The chain's CDR3 is CASRPGQQANYGYTF. CDR3 nucleotides: TGTGCCAGCAGGCCGGGACAGCAAGCTAACTATGGCTACACCTTC.

In regard to this clone: One end of the junction does not line up with germline, which may come from a read error. The V and J genes are TRBV7-7 and TRBJ1-4; 7 bases agree with TRBD1. This CDR3 comprises 15 residues. Germline V gene data show CDR1 as SSHAT and CDR2 as FNYEAQ (reference sequence). CDR3 in DNA: TGTGCTAGCAGCTTAGGACAGGCACTTAATGAAAAACTGTTTTTT. As protein: CASSLGQALNEKLFF. Supplemented by reference TRBV7-7 and TRBJ1-4, the full variable domain reads GAGVSQSPRYKVTKRGQDVTLRCDPISSHATLYWYQQALGQGPEFLTYFNYEAQPDKSGLPSDRFSAERPEGSISTLTIQRTEQRDSAMYRCASSLGQALNEKLFFGSGTQLSVL.

J is TRBJ1-2 and V is TRBV14, with a tentative D call TRBD1 (5 bases). V was clipped by 2 bases and J by 4 bases, with 11 bases between them. The CDR3 is made up of 14 amino acids. CDR1 and CDR2 from the germline V gene are SGHDN and FVKESK. CDR3: CASSQIGAIYGYTF. CDR3 coding DNA: TGTGCCAGCAGCCAAATTGGGGCCATCTATGGCTACACCTTC.